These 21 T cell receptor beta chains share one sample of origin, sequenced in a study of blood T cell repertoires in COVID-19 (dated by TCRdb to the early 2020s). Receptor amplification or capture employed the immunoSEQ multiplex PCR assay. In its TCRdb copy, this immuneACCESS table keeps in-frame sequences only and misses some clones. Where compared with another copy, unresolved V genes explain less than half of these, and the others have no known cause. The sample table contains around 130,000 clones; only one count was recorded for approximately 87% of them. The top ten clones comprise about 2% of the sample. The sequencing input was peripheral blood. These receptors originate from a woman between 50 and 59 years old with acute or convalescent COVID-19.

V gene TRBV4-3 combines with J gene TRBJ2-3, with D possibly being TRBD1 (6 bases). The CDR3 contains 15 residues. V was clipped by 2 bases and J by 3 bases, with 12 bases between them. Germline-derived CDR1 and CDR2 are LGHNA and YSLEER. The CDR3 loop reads CASSQSRGATDTQYF. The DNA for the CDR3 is TGCGCCAGCAGCCAATCCAGGGGTGCGACAGATACGCAGTATTTT.

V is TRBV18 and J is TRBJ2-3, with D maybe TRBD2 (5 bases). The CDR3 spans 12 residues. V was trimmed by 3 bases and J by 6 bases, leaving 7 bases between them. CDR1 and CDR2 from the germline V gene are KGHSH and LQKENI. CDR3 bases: TGTGCCAGCTCACCGTTAGCGGATACGCAGTATTTT. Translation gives CASSPLADTQYF.

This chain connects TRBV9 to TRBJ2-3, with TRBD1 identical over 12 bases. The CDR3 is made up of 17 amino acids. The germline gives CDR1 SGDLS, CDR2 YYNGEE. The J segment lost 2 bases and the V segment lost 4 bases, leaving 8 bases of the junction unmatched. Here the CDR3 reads CASSIMGQGAHTDTQYF. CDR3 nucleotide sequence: TGTGCCAGCAGCATCATGGGACAGGGGGCACACACAGATACGCAGTATTTT. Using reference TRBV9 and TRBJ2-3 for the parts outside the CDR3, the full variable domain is DSGVTQTPKHLITATGQRVTLRCSPRSGDLSVYWYQQSLDQGLQFLIQYYNGEERAKGNILERFSAQQFPDLHSELNLSSLELGDSALYFCASSIMGQGAHTDTQYFGPGTRLTVL.

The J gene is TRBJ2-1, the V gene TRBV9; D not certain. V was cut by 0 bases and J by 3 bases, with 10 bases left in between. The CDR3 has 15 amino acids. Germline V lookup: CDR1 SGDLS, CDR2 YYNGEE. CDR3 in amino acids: CASSVVGGDYNEQFF. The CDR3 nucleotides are TGTGCCAGCAGCGTAGTGGGTGGAGACTACAATGAGCAGTTCTTC.

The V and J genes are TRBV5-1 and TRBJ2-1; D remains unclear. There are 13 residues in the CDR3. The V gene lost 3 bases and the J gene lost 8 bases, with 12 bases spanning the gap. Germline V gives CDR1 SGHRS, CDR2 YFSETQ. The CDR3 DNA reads TGCGCCAGCAGCTCATTCAGTCTTGATGAGCAGTTCTTC. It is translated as CASSSFSLDEQFF.

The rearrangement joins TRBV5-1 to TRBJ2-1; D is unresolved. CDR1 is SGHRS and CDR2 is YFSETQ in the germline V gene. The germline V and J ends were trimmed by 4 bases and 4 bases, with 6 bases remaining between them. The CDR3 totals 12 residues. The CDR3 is CASSPTYNEQFF. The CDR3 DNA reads TGCGCCAGCAGCCCAACTTACAATGAGCAGTTCTTC.

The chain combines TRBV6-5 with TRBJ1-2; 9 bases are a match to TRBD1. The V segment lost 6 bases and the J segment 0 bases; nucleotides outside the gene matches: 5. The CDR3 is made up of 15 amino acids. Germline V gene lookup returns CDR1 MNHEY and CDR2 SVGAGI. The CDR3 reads CASRSDRGANYGYTF. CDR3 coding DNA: TGTGCCAGCAGGTCGGACAGGGGAGCTAACTATGGCTACACCTTC.

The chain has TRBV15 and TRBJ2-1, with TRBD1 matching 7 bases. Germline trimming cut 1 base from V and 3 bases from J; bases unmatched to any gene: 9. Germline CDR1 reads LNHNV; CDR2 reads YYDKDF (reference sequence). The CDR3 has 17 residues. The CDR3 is CATSRGGWAGGYNEQFF. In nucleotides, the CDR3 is TGTGCCACCAGCAGAGGGGGATGGGCAGGGGGCTACAATGAGCAGTTCTTC.

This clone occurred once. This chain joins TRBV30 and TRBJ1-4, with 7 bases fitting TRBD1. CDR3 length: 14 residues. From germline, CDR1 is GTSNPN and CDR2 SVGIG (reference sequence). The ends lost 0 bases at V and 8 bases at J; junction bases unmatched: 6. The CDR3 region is CAWSVGTVGEKLFF. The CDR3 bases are TGTGCCTGGAGTGTCGGGACAGTTGGAGAAAAACTGTTTTTT.

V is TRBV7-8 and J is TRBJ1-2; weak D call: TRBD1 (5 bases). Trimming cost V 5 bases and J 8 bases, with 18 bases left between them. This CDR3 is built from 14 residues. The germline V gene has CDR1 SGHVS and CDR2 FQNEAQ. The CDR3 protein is CASSLKGLSSGYTF. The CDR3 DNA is TGTGCCAGCAGCCTAAAGGGGCTCTCCTCCGGCTACACCTTC.

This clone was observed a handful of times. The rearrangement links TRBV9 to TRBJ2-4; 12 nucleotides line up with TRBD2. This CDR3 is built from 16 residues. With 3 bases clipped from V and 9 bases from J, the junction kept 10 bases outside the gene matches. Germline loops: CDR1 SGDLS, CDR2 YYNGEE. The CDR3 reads CASSALAGGPGSIQYF. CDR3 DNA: TGTGCCAGCAGCGCTCTAGCGGGGGGGCCGGGTAGCATTCAGTACTTC.

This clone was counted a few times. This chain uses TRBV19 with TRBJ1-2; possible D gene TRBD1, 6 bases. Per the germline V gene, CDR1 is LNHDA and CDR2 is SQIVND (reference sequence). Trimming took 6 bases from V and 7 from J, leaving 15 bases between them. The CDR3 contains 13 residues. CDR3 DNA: TGTGCCAGTAGCACCACAGGGTTAAGTGGCTACACCTTC. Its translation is CASSTTGLSGYTF.

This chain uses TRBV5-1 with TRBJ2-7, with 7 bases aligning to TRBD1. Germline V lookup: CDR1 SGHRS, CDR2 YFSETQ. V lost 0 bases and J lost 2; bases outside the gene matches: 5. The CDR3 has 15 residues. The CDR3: CASSLVTGRAYEQYF. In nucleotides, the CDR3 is TGCGCCAGCAGCTTGGTGACAGGGCGGGCCTACGAGCAGTACTTC.

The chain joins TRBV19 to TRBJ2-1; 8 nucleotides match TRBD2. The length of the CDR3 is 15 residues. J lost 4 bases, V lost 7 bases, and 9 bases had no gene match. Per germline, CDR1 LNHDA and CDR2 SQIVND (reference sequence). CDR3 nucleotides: TGTGCCAGTAAAACCGGGAGGGCCGGTTACAATGAGCAGTTCTTC. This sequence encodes CASKTGRAGYNEQFF.

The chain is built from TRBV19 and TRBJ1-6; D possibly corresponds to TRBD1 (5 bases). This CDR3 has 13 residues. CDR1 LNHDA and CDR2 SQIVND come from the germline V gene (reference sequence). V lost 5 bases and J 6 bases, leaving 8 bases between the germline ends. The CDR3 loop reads CASSWDFNSPLHF. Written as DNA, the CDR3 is TGTGCCAGTAGTTGGGACTTTAATTCACCCCTCCACTTT.

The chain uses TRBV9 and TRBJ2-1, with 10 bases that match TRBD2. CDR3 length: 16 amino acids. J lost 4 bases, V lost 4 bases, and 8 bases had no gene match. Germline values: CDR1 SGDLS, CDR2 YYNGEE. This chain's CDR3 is CASSSRAGGDYNEQFF. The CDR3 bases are TGTGCCAGCAGCTCCCGAGCGGGGGGGGATTACAATGAGCAGTTCTTC.

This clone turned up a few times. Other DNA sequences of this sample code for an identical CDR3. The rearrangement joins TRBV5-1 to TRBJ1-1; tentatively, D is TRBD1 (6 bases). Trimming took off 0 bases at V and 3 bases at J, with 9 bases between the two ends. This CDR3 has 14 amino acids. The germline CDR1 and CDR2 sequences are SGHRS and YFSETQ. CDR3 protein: CASSLGRGDTEAFF. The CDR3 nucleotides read TGCGCCAGCAGCTTGGGCAGGGGAGACACTGAAGCTTTCTTT.

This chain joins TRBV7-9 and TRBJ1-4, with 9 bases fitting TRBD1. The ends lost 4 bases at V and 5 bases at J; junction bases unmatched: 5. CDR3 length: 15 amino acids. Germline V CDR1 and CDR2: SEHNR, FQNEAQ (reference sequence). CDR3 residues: CASSYLGQGNEKLFF. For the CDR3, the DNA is TGTGCCAGCAGCTACCTGGGACAGGGAAATGAAAAACTGTTTTTT.

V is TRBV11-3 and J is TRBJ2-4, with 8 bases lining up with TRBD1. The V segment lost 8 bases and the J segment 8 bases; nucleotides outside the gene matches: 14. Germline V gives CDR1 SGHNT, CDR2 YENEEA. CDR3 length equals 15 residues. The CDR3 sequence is CASSPGQGAMDIQYF. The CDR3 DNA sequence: TGTGCCAGCTCCCCTGGGCAGGGGGCTATGGACATTCAGTACTTC.

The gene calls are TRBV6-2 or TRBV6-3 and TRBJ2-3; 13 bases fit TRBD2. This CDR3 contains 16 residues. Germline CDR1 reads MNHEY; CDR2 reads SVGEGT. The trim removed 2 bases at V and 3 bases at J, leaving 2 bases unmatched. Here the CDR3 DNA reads TGTGCCAGCAGTTACGGACTAGCGGGAGATACAGATACGCAGTATTTT. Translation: CASSYGLAGDTDTQYF.

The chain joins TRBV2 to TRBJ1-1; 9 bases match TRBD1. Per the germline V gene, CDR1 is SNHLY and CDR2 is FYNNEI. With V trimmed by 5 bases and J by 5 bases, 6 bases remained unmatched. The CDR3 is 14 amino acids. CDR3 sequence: CASSNGQGITEAFF. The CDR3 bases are TGTGCCAGCAGTAACGGACAGGGGATAACTGAAGCTTTCTTT.